Listed below are T cell receptor beta chains from one sample, sequenced in a study of CD8 T cells in ankylosing spondylitis. TCRdb ran MiXCR on the 5' RACE reads and lists one entry per CDR3 protein. In the table there are 350,000 to 550,000 distinct CDR3 sequences, roughly 27% of which are singletons. Sequenced material: blood, either unsorted or a sorted T cell fraction (not recorded which). The receptor set was obtained from a male donor with ankylosing spondylitis. CDR3s leave out the opening cysteine and the closing phenylalanine or tryptophan.

TRBV27	TRBJ2-1	ASSLSAAVGYNEQF
TRBV11-3	TRBJ2-1	ASSKGSQLNEQF
TRBV29-1	TRBJ2-2	SALGGRSTGELF
TRBV7-8	TRBJ2-1	ASSLTDGYNEQF
TRBV6-1	TRBJ1-2	ASSASGRDGYT
TRBV5-1	TRBJ1-2	ASSLGAEGRSASGYT
TRBV11-2	TRBJ2-7	ASSSAVLGSYEQY
TRBV20-1	TRBJ2-2	SAFGTKTTGELF
TRBV27	TRBJ1-4	ASSPRQEATNEKLF
TRBV20-1	TRBJ1-3	SASKALPGPSGNTIY
TRBV20-1	TRBJ2-1	SASKREGQVDEQF
TRBV5-5	TRBJ2-3	ASSRGDTDTQY
TRBV6-1	TRBJ2-7	AAYAGLFTYEQY
TRBV9	TRBJ2-2	ASSPLAGVVTGELF
TRBV20-1	TRBJ2-1	SPAGLTHEQF
TRBV3-1	TRBJ2-1	ASSHLGYNEQF
TRBV5-1	TRBJ1-2	ASSFSGTANYGYT
TRBV4-1	TRBJ2-1	ASSQGFDEQF
TRBV7-9	TRBJ2-7	ASSFGLAGSYSDEQY
TRBV3-1	TRBJ1-2	ASSSAGGGYT
TRBV3-1	TRBJ2-1	ASSHQIRHEQF
TRBV29-1	TRBJ1-2	SVAGGGGYT
TRBV11-2	TRBJ1-3	ASSWGYSGNTIY
TRBV3-1	TRBJ2-2	ASRGLAGHTGELF
TRBV6-1	TRBJ2-1	ASSEINEQF
TRBV11-2	TRBJ2-1	ASSLERDNEQF
TRBV10-2	TRBJ1-3	ASSKREGNTIY
TRBV30	TRBJ1-1	ARTGNYNTEAF
TRBV27	TRBJ2-3	ASSPFLAVHPDTQY
TRBV3-1	TRBJ2-1	ASSQETGSYNEQF
TRBV18	TRBJ2-6	ASSPPGQGSAGANVLT
TRBV12-3/TRBV12-4	TRBJ1-2	ASSVRGRNVYGYT
TRBV20-1	TRBJ2-7	SARDLPGYEQY
TRBV27	TRBJ2-1	ASSFSGLALEQF
TRBV20-1	TRBJ2-7	SARKSGIYEQY
TRBV20-1	TRBJ2-1	SARVPGTSTQQF
TRBV7-8	TRBJ2-1	ASSSGRVYNEQF
TRBV3-1	TRBJ2-7	ASSQDLATYEQY
TRBV29-1	TRBJ2-7	SVRTGKTSYEQY
TRBV18	TRBJ2-1	ASSSGAAGRSYNEQF
TRBV20-1	TRBJ1-1	SARGQEMVVKGTEAF
TRBV5-1	TRBJ2-2	ASTTTPLPTGELF
TRBV7-9	TRBJ2-1	ASSSGAAYNEQF
TRBV15	TRBJ2-7	ATSSPRTGTYEQY
TRBV6-1	TRBJ1-1	ASTVNTEAF
TRBV4-2	TRBJ1-2	ASSQDKTRTGWYGYT
TRBV5-1	TRBJ2-7	ASSLAGGIIPYEQY
TRBV11-2	TRBJ2-1	ASSLPATGTQF
TRBV29-1	TRBJ2-1	SVGGVSGPDNEQF
TRBV5-5	TRBJ2-3	ASSLPPNTDTQY